A single sample gave rise to the 30 T cell receptor beta chains below, sequenced in a study of response to subunit inactivated influenza vaccine. TCRdb fed the RT-PCR reads into MiXCR, producing one record per CDR3 protein. The table records around 570,000 distinct CDR3 sequences, roughly 8.2% of them present only once. This sample comprised PBMCs from blood, obtained about 24 months after vaccination. Source of these receptors: a man aged 45 to 70 who received an inactivated influenza vaccine.

This clonotype has more than one count but fewer than ten. The chain employs TRBV5-1 and TRBJ2-2, with a possible D match to TRBD1 (5 bases). The V end lost 0 bases, the J end lost 6 bases, and 12 bases lay between the germline ends. The CDR3 length is 15 residues. CDR1 is SGHRS and CDR2 is YFSETQ in the germline V gene. The CDR3 loop is CASSLESGRAGELFF. The CDR3 coding sequence is TGCGCCAGCAGCTTGGAGTCAGGGCGAGCCGGGGAGCTGTTTTTT.

This clonotype has a handful of counts. This chain uses TRBV20-1 with TRBJ2-3; D is undetermined. The CDR3 sequence is 14 residues long. V was shortened by 0 bases and J by 1 base, with 8 bases between the two germline ends. Germline CDR1 and CDR2: DFQATT and SNEGSKA (reference sequence). The CDR3 loop reads CSARDPLGTDTQYF. CDR3 in DNA: TGCAGTGCTAGAGATCCTCTAGGCACAGATACGCAGTATTTT.

This clonotype was recorded a few times. The V call is TRBV24-1, the J call TRBJ2-7; D might be TRBD1 (6 bases). The CDR3 loop spans 15 amino acids. Germline lookup yields CDR1 KGHDR and CDR2 SFDVKD. Trimming took 4 bases from V and 4 from J, leaving 16 bases between them. The CDR3 DNA reads TGTGCCACCAGTGACGCTACAGGGAACGGGTACGAGCAGTACTTC. Its translation: CATSDATGNGYEQYF.

The chain couples TRBV5-5 to TRBJ2-7, with D perhaps being TRBD1 or TRBD2 (5 bases each). The CDR3 extends over 14 amino acids. Trimming left V 3 bases short and J 2 bases short, with 12 bases between. CDR1 SGHKS and CDR2 YYEKEE come from the germline V gene (reference sequence). The CDR3 spells CASSSGPDTYEQYF. The CDR3 DNA reads as TGTGCCAGCAGCTCGGGGCCAGATACCTACGAGCAGTACTTC.

This chain connects TRBV7-6 to TRBJ2-3, with D uncertain. Trimming removed 1 base from V and 10 bases from J, with 9 bases in between. CDR1 is SGHVS and CDR2 is FNYEAQ in the germline V gene. The CDR3 runs to 12 residues. Here the CDR3 reads CASSLDSGPQYF. The CDR3, as DNA: TGTGCCAGCAGCTTAGACTCCGGACCGCAGTATTTT.

As concerns this clonotype: A read error may explain this, as a much larger clone is one base away. The chain recombines TRBV4-3 with TRBJ2-2, with D tentatively TRBD1 or TRBD2 (5 bases each). Looked up from germline, CDR1 is LGHNA and CDR2 is YSLEER. The CDR3 runs 16 residues. V was shortened by 1 base and J by 4 bases, with 13 bases between the two germline ends. The CDR3 DNA is TGCGCCAGCAGCCAAGGAGCAGGGACGGGCACCGGGGAGCTGTTTTTT. It yields the protein CASSQGAGTGTGELFF.

This clonotype has more than one count but fewer than ten. The rearrangement links TRBV29-1 to TRBJ2-3; weak D call: TRBD2 (6 bases). Between the trimmed V and J ends, which lost 0 bases and 6 bases, there was a span of 10 bases. The V gene's germline CDR1 is SQVTM and CDR2 ANQGSEA. The CDR3 is made up of 13 amino acids. CDR3 residues: CSVEDRGWDTQYF. For the CDR3, the DNA is TGCAGCGTTGAAGATCGGGGGTGGGATACGCAGTATTTT.

This clonotype was found many times. This chain links TRBV12-3 or TRBV12-4 with TRBJ1-1, with a weak D call TRBD1 (5 bases). Trimming took off 8 bases at V and 5 bases at J, with 18 bases between the two ends. The CDR3 is 14 amino acids. The CDR3 DNA is TGTGCCAGCCGCAAAAGCGGGGCGCGGACTGAAGCTTTCTTT. It translates to CASRKSGARTEAFF.

This clonotype showed up just a few times. The chain employs TRBV5-1 and TRBJ2-2; the match to TRBD1 covers 7 bases. CDR1 is SGHRS, CDR2 YFSETQ, per germline. J gave up 7 bases and V 3 bases, and 12 bases lay outside the gene matches. The CDR3 has 16 residues. The CDR3 nucleotides are TGCGCCAGCAGCTCTGGGACAGACCATAGAAACGGGGAGCTGTTTTTT. Its protein product is CASSSGTDHRNGELFF.

This clonotype was recorded a few times. V is TRBV11-2 and J is TRBJ2-5; 12 bases match TRBD2. The germline CDR1 and CDR2 sequences are SGHAT and FQNNGV. Trimming removed 5 bases from V and 3 bases from J; junction bases left unmatched: 13. The CDR3 is made up of 18 amino acids. CDR3 in DNA: TGTGCCAGCAGCCCGAGGCCGGGACTAGCGGGTAACAAAGAGACCCAGTACTTC. Protein sequence: CASSPRPGLAGNKETQYF.

This clonotype was observed a handful of times. The chain joins TRBV29-1 to TRBJ2-2; D gene ambiguous. V shed 0 bases and J shed 0 bases, with 8 bases lying between them. Germline CDR1 is SQVTM and CDR2 is ANQGSEA. The CDR3 consists of 15 residues. The CDR3 loop is CSVEDRQPNTGELFF. The CDR3 DNA follows: TGCAGCGTTGAAGATCGTCAGCCGAACACCGGGGAGCTGTTTTTT.

The gene calls are TRBV12-3 or TRBV12-4 and TRBJ1-4, with D possibly being TRBD1 (5 bases). This CDR3 comprises 14 residues. Trimming took 5 bases from V and 8 from J, leaving 15 bases between them. The CDR3 DNA follows: TGTGCCAGCAGTGACACGGGGCCGGGAGAAAAACTGTTTTTT. This translates into CASSDTGPGEKLFF.

This clonotype was counted a few times. CDR3 coding DNA: TGTGCCAGCAGTGAGAGCATATGGAGCAATCAGCCCCAGCATTTT. Translated, it gives CASSESIWSNQPQHF. The rearrangement uses TRBV6-1 and TRBJ1-5; no reliable D call. Germline CDR1 is MNHNS and CDR2 is SASEGT. Trimming took 3 bases from V and 1 from J, leaving 10 bases between them. This CDR3 spans 15 amino acids.

This chain connects TRBV20-1 to TRBJ1-1; TRBD1 might be the D (5 bases). Germline CDR1 reads DFQATT; CDR2 reads SNEGSKA (reference sequence). V was shortened by 8 bases and J by 4 bases, with 17 bases between the two germline ends. This CDR3 is built from 13 residues. CDR3 nucleotides: TGCAGTCTCCTGGGGCCCTGGGGCACTGAAGCTTTCTTT. Translation: CSLLGPWGTEAFF.

This clonotype was observed at least ten times. This sequence joins TRBV12-3 or TRBV12-4 and TRBJ2-6, with TRBD1 identical over 8 bases. The CDR3 consists of 17 residues. V lost 2 bases and J lost 2; bases outside the gene matches: 5. The CDR3: CASSLPTGVPGANVLTF. CDR3 DNA sequence: TGTGCCAGCAGTTTACCGACAGGGGTACCTGGGGCCAACGTCCTGACTTTC.

This rearrangement joins TRBV4-3 to TRBJ2-5; D gene unclear. The CDR3 is 13 amino acids. CDR1 LGHNA and CDR2 YSLEER come from the germline V gene. Trimming removed 0 bases at V and 7 bases at J, with 9 bases between. The CDR3 DNA reads as TGCGCCAGCAGCCAAGATCTTATCCGGACCCAGTACTTC. Translation gives CASSQDLIRTQYF.

This clonotype showed up many times. The rearrangement uses TRBV5-1 and TRBJ1-4; 12 bases fit TRBD1. The CDR3 length is 15 residues. CDR1 is SGHRS, CDR2 YFSETQ, per germline. Germline trimming cut 0 bases from V and 7 bases from J; bases unmatched to any gene: 1. The DNA for the CDR3 is TGCGCCAGCAGCTTGGCGGGACAGGGGGCTGAAAAACTGTTTTTT. Residues: CASSLAGQGAEKLFF.

The gene calls are TRBV20-1 and TRBJ1-2, with a weak D call TRBD1 (6 bases). V shed 8 bases and J shed 0 bases, with 19 bases lying between them. This CDR3 is built from 15 residues. The germline gives CDR1 DFQATT, CDR2 SNEGSKA (reference sequence). CDR3: CSTRDTTTPNYGYTF. The CDR3 DNA is TGCAGTACCCGGGACACAACAACCCCTAACTATGGCTACACCTTC.

This clonotype showed up just a few times. V gene TRBV5-1 combines with J gene TRBJ1-1; no reliable D call. Germline values: CDR1 SGHRS, CDR2 YFSETQ. Trimming shortened V by 7 bases and J by 1 base, and 11 bases separated the two germline ends. The CDR3 length is 13 residues. As DNA, the CDR3 is TGCGCCAGCGGTCAAGGTGAGAACACTGAAGCTTTCTTT. Its translation is CASGQGENTEAFF. Based on the CDR3 plus reference TRBV5-1 and TRBJ1-1, the full variable domain is KAGVTQTPRYLIKTRGQQVTLSCSPISGHRSVSWYQQTPGQGLQFLFEYFSETQRNKGNFPGRFSGRQFSNSRSEMNVSTLELGDSALYLCASGQGENTEAFFGQGTRLTVV.

The V and J genes are TRBV6-2 or TRBV6-3 and TRBJ2-7, with TRBD2 matching over 9 bases. Germline lookup yields CDR1 MNHEY and CDR2 SVGEGT. J gave up 2 bases and V 2 bases, and 1 base lay outside the gene matches. CDR3 length: 14 amino acids. The CDR3 sequence is CASSYRLAAYEQYF. The CDR3 DNA reads as TGTGCCAGCAGTTACAGACTAGCGGCCTACGAGCAGTACTTC.

The chain links TRBV6-2 or TRBV6-3 to TRBJ1-1; tentatively, D is TRBD1 (6 bases). V lost 0 bases and J 1 base, leaving 12 bases between the germline ends. Germline V gives CDR1 MNHEY, CDR2 SVGEGT. The CDR3 runs 16 residues. The CDR3 coding sequence is TGTGCCAGCAGTTACTCTACAGGGCGTCCGAACACTGAAGCTTTCTTT. It encodes CASSYSTGRPNTEAFF.

There are a few counts of this clonotype. This sequence joins TRBV4-3 and TRBJ2-2; TRBD2 matches 11 bases. Trimming at V came to 1 base and at J to 9 bases, leaving 10 bases not matched to a gene. In germline, CDR1 is LGHNA, CDR2 YSLEER. The CDR3 has 17 residues. In DNA, the CDR3 is TGCGCCAGCAGCCAAGCTCGGCTAGCGGGAGGAAGCTGGGAGCTGTTTTTT. This translates into CASSQARLAGGSWELFF.

This clonotype showed up many times. V is TRBV6-1 and J is TRBJ1-5; tentative D call: TRBD1 (6 bases). Deletions cut 4 bases from V and 0 bases from J, with 10 bases between. The CDR3 has 15 residues. Germline loops: CDR1 MNHNS, CDR2 SASEGT. As DNA, the CDR3 is TGTGCCAGCAGTGGGGGGACAAATAGCAATCAGCCCCAGCATTTT. This codes for CASSGGTNSNQPQHF.

The rearrangement links TRBV29-1 to TRBJ2-5, with D perhaps TRBD2 (5 bases). CDR3 length: 14 residues. Trimming took 4 bases from V and 7 from J, leaving 19 bases between them. CDR1 and CDR2 (germline): SQVTM, ANQGSEA. DNA of the CDR3: TGCAGCGTTGCGAGTGGGCTAGCCTACGGGACCCAGTACTTC. As protein: CSVASGLAYGTQYF.

The rearrangement joins TRBV10-3 to TRBJ1-2, with 9 bases aligning to TRBD1. CDR1 and CDR2 (germline): ENHRY, SYGVKD. The CDR3 contains 15 residues. J lost 6 bases, V lost 4 bases, and 9 bases had no gene match. The CDR3 coding sequence is TGTGCCATCAGTGTCGGGACAGGGTCAGCGGATGGCTACACCTTC. It is translated as CAISVGTGSADGYTF.

This clonotype was picked up many times. The gene calls are TRBV7-2 and TRBJ2-4; D perhaps matches TRBD1 (6 bases). Trimming removed 5 bases at V and 6 bases at J, with 14 bases between. This CDR3 is 14 amino acids long. Germline CDR1 reads SGHTA; CDR2 reads FQGNSA. CDR3: CASSIYRAANIQYF. CDR3 sequence (DNA): TGTGCCAGCAGCATTTACAGGGCGGCAAACATTCAGTACTTC.

The chain couples TRBV7-2 to TRBJ2-1; 11 bases are a match to TRBD2. CDR1 and CDR2 from the germline V gene are SGHTA and FQGNSA. The V segment lost 2 bases and the J segment 2 bases; nucleotides outside the gene matches: 2. The CDR3 covers 16 residues. This chain's CDR3 is CASSLLGLAAYNEQFF. In DNA, the CDR3 is TGTGCCAGCAGCTTATTGGGACTAGCGGCCTACAATGAGCAGTTCTTC.

Many counts were recorded for this clonotype. The chain combines TRBV12-3 or TRBV12-4 with TRBJ1-1, with 7 bases that match TRBD1. CDR3 length equals 11 residues. The J segment lost 10 bases and the V segment lost 3 bases, leaving 2 bases of the junction unmatched. The CDR3, as DNA: TGTGCCAGCAGTTTCGGACAGGTAGCTTTCTTT. This gives the protein CASSFGQVAFF.

The rearrangement links TRBV12-3 or TRBV12-4 to TRBJ2-1; TRBD2 matches at 8 bases. With 6 bases clipped from V and 3 bases from J, the junction kept 4 bases outside the gene matches. CDR3 length: 14 residues. CDR3 in amino acids: CASRGLDDYNEQFF. The CDR3 DNA follows: TGTGCCAGCAGGGGACTAGACGACTACAATGAGCAGTTCTTC.

As to this clonotype: It may be a read error: a sequence one base away is much more abundant. The chain has TRBV5-1 and TRBJ2-7; no definite D call. CDR3 length: 16 amino acids. Germline values: CDR1 SGHRS, CDR2 YFSETQ. CDR3: CASSLAASSSSYKQYF. CDR3 bases: TGCGCCAGCAGCTTGGCTGCCTCCTCGAGCTCCTACAAGCAGTACTTC.